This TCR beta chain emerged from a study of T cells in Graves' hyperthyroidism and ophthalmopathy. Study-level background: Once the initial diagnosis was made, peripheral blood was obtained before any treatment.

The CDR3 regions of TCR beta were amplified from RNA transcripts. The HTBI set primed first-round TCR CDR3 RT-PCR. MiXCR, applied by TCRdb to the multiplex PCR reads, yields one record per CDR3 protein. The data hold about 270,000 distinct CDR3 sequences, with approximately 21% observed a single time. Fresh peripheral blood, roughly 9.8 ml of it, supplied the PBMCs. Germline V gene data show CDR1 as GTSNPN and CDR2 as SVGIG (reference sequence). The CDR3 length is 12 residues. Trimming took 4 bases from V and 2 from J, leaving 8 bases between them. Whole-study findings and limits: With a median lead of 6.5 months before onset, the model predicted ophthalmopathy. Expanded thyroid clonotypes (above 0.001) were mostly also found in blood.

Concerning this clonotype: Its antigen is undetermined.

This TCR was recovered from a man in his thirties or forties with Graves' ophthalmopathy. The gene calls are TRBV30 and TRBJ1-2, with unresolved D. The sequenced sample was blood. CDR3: CAWTPSNYGYTF. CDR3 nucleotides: TGTGCCTGGACCCCATCAAACTATGGCTACACCTTC.